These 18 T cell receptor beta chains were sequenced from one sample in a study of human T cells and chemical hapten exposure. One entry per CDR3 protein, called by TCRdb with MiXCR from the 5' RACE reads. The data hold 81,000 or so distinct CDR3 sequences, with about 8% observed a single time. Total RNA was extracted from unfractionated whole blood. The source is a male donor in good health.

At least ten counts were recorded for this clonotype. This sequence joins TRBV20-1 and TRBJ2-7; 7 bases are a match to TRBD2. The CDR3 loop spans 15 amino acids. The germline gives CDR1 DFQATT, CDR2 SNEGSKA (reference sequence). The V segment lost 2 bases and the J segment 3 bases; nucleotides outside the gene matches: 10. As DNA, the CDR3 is TGCAGTGCTAGAAGCATGGCTAGCGGAGACTACGAGCAGTACTTC. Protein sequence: CSARSMASGDYEQYF.

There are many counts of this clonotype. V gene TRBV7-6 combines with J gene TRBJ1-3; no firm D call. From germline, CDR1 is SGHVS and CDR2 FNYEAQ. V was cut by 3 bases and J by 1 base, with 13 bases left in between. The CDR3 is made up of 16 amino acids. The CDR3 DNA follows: TGTGCCAGCAGCTTGGCGCGGACCCGATCTGGAAACACCATATATTTT. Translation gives CASSLARTRSGNTIYF.

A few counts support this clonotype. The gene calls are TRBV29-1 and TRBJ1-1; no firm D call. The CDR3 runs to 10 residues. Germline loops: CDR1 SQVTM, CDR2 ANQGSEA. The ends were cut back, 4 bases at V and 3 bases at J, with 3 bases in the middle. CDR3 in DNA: TGCAGCGTTGTTCACACTGAAGCTTTCTTT. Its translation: CSVVHTEAFF.

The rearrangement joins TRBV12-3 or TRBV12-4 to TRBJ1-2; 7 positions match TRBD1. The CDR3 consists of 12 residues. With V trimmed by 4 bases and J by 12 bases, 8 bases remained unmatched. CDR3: CASSWGQTVHTF. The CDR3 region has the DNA TGTGCCAGCAGTTGGGGACAGACGGTCCACACCTTC.

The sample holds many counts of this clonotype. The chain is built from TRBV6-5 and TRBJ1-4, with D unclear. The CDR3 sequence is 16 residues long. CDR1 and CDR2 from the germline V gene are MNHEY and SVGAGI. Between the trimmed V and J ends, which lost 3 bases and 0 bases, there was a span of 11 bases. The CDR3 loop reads CASSYNPAATNEKLFF. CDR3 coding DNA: TGTGCCAGCAGTTATAATCCCGCTGCAACTAATGAAAAACTGTTTTTT.

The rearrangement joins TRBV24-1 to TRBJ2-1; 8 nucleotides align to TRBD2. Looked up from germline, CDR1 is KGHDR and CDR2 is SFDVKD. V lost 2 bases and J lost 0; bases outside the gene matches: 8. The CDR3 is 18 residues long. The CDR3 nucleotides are TGTGCCACCAGTGATTCCTTGTCAGGGACTAGCTCCTACAATGAGCAGTTCTTC. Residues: CATSDSLSGTSSYNEQFF.

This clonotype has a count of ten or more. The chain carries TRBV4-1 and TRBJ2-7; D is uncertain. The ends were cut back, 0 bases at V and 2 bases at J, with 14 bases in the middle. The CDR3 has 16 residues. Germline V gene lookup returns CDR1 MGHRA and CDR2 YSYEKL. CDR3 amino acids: CASSQDQLGNTYEQYF. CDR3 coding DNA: TGCGCCAGCAGCCAAGATCAGTTGGGAAACACCTACGAGCAGTACTTC.

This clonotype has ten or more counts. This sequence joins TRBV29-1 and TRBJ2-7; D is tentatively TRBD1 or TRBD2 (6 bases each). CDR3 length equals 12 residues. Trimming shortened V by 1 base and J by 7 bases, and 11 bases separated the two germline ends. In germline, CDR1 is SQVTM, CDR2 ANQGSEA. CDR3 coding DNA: TGCAGCGTTGAAGTCGGGGGCAAGGAGCAGTACTTC. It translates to CSVEVGGKEQYF.

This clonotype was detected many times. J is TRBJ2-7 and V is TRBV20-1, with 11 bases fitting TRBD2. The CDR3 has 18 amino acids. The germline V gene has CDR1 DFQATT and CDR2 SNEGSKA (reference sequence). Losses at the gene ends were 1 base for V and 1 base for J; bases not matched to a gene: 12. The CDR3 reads CSARGSSGTSGSSYEQYF. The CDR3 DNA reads TGCAGTGCTAGAGGGTCCTCCGGGACTAGCGGTTCGTCCTACGAGCAGTACTTC.

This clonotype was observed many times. The CDR3 loop is CASSGQGETEKLFF. For the CDR3, the DNA is TGTGCCAGCAGTGGACAGGGAGAGACTGAAAAACTGTTTTTT. The V and J genes are TRBV6-1 and TRBJ1-4; 7 bases fit TRBD1. The CDR3 covers 14 residues. Looked up from germline, CDR1 is MNHNS and CDR2 is SASEGT. Unmatched junction bases numbered 6, after V lost 4 bases and J lost 7 bases.

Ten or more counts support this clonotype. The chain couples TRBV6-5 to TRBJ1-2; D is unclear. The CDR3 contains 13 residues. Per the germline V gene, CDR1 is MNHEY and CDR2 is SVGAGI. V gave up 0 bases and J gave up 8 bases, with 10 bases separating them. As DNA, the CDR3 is TGTGCCAGCAGTTACTCGGCCCAGAGGGGCTACACCTTC. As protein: CASSYSAQRGYTF.

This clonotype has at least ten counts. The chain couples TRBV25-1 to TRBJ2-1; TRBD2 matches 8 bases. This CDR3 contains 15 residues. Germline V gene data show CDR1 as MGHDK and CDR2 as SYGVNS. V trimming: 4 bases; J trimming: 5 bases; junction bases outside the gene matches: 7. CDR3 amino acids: CASSGLSGNDNEQFF. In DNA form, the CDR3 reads TGTGCCAGCAGTGGACTTAGCGGGAACGACAATGAGCAGTTCTTC.

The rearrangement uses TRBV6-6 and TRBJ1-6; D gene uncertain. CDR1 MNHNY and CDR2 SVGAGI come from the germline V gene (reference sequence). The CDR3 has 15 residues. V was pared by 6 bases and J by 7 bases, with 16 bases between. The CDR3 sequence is CASSPIRPENSPLHF. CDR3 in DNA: TGTGCCAGCAGCCCTATAAGGCCTGAGAATTCACCCCTCCACTTT.

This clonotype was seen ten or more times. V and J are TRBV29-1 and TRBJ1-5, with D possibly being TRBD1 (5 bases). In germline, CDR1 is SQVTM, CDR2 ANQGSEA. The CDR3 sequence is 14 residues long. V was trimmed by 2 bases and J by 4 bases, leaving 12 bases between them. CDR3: CSVEIGGGNQPQHF. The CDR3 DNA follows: TGCAGCGTTGAAATCGGGGGGGGAAATCAGCCCCAGCATTTT.

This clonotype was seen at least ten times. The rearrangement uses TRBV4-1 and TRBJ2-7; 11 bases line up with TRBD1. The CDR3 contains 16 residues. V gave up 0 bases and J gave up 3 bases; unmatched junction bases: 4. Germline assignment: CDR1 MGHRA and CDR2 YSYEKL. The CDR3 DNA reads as TGCGCCAGCAGCCAAGAAGAGGGGACAGGGGGCTACGAGCAGTACTTC. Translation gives CASSQEEGTGGYEQYF.

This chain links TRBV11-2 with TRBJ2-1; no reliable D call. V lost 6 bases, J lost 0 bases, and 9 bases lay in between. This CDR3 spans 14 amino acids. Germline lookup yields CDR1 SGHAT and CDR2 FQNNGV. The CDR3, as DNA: TGTGCCAGCAGAAGAGGTGCCTCCTACAATGAGCAGTTCTTC. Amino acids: CASRRGASYNEQFF.

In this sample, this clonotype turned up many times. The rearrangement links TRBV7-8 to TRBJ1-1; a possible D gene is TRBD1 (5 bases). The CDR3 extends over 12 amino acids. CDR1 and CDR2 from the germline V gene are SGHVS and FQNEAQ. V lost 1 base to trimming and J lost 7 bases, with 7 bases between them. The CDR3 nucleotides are TGTGCCAGCAGCTTAGTGACAGATGAAGCTTTCTTT. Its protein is CASSLVTDEAFF.

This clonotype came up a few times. This CDR3 reads CASSQDYGTGGYEQYF. CDR3 sequence (DNA): TGCGCCAGCAGCCAAGATTACGGGACAGGGGGCTACGAGCAGTACTTC. V usage is TRBV4-3 and J usage is TRBJ2-7; 11 bases match TRBD1. The trim removed 0 bases at V and 3 bases at J, leaving 4 bases unmatched. Germline loops: CDR1 LGHNA, CDR2 YSLEER. This CDR3 has 16 residues.